This TCR beta chain emerged from a study of shared clonotypes between healthy human individuals. Study-wide findings and caveats: When compared with the clonotypes that were shared by all four sorted-subset donors, the non-shared clonotypes turned out to have lower generation probabilities.

Germline V gives CDR1 SQVTM, CDR2 ANQGSEA. The trim removed 0 bases at V and 1 base at J, leaving 3 bases unmatched. CDR3 size: 15 residues. Notes on this clone: The antigen remains undetermined.

This table comes from immunoSEQ multiplex PCR, and its TCRdb copy is limited to in-frame clones, with some not included. The sample records 980,000 or so clones, 60% to 85% being singletons. The sequencing sample was made of memory CD4+ T cells sorted from blood. Subset noted: CD45RA-negative fraction. This sequence joins TRBV29-1 and TRBJ1-1; TRBD1 aligns across 9 bases. This clonotype was obtained from a man aged 18 to 30 in good health. CDR3 nucleotides: TGCAGCGTTGAAGAAGGGACAGGGCGGAACACTGAAGCTTTCTTT. Amino acid sequence: CSVEEGTGRNTEAFF.